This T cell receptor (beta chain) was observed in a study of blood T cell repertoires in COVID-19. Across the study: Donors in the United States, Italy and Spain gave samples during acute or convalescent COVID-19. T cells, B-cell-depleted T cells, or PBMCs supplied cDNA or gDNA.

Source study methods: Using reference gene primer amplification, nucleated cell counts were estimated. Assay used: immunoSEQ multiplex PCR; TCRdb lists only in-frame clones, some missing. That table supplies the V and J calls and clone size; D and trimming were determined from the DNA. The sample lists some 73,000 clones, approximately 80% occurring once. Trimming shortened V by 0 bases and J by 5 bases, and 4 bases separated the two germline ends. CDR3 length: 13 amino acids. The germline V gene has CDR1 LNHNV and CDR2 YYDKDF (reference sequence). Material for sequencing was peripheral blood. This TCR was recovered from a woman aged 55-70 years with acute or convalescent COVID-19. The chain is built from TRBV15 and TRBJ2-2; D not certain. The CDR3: CATSRDRTGELFF. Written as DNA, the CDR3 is TGTGCCACCAGCAGAGATCGGACCGGGGAGCTGTTTTTT.